This note documents a single T cell receptor beta chain sequence. The study tagged each TCR cDNA molecule with a unique molecular identifier. TCRdb re-analysed the 5' RACE reads in MiXCR, keeping a single row per CDR3 protein. The sample shows about 38,000 distinct CDR3 sequences, 6.5% to 8.5% of them seen only once. Stated time point: sample taken at primary tumor resection. Unsorted whole RNA samples from tumor, nontumor lung or frozen PBMC were sequenced. Samples came from some 71 TRACERx patients with untreated early-stage lung cancer. This specimen belongs to a study of spatial heterogeneity in lung cancer. For the study at large: Raw-read counts averaged over ten per unique TCR and UMI combination.

With 1 base removed from V and 5 bases from J, the gap between germline ends came to 11 bases. The CDR3 runs to 14 residues. The germline V gene encodes CDR1 SEHNR and CDR2 FQNEAQ (reference sequence). This clonotype was sampled from a male donor with early-stage non-small cell lung cancer. V and J are TRBV7-9 and TRBJ2-5; D ambiguous. The source was PBMCs, collected at surgery. The CDR3 coding sequence is TGTGCCAGCAGCTTAGTCTCTTCTCGGGAGACCCAGTACTTC. This encodes CASSLVSSRETQYF.